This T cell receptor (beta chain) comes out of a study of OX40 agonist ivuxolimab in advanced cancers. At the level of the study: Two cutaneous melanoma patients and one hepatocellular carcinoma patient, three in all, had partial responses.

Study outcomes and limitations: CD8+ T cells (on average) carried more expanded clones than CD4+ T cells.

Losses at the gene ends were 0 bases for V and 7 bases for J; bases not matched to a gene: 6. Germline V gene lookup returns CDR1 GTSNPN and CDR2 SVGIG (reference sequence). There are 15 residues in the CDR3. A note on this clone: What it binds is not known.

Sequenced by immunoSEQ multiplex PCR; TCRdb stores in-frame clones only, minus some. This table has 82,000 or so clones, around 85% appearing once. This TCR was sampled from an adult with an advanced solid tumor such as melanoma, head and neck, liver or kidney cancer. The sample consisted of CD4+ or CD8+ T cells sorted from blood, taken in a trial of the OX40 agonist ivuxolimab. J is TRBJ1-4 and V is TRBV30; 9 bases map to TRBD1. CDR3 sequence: CAWSVGGQGGEKLFF. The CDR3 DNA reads TGTGCCTGGAGTGTAGGGGGACAGGGAGGTGAAAAACTGTTTTTT. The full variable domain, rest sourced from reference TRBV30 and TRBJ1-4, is SQTIHQWPATLVQPVGSPLSLECTVEGTSNPNLYWYRQAAGRGLQLLFYSVGIGQISSEVPQNLSASRPQDRQFILSSKKLLLSDSGFYLCAWSVGGQGGEKLFFGSGTQLSVL.